The clone carrying this T cell receptor beta chain was picked up a small number of times. What it recognizes is unknown. This specimen belongs to a study of T-cell reconstitution after alpha-beta-depleted transplantation in children. Study-wide findings and caveats: Certain patients had high TCRbeta diversity at day 60, and it came from recipient T cells and thymic progenitors that survived. Where alpha-beta T cells came from about two months after transplant was reportedly several hundred expanded graft clones. The authors attributed T-cell counts and diversity one year after transplant mostly to newly produced T cells.

For TCRbeta, the library was prepared with unique molecular identifiers. TCRdb re-called the PCR reads through MiXCR, storing one row per CDR3 protein. Counted here are 670,000 or so distinct CDR3 sequences, about 12% occurring once; the ten biggest clones make up 0.79%. The V segment lost 2 bases and the J segment 4 bases; nucleotides outside the gene matches: 8. The germline V gene encodes CDR1 WNHNN and CDR2 SYGVQD (reference sequence). This CDR3 is 16 amino acids long. V gene TRBV10-1 combines with J gene TRBJ2-3, with 8 bases lining up with TRBD2. This sample comprised PBMCs, obtained before TCRalphabeta/CD19-depleted stem cell transplant. The origin of this receptor is a girl aged 2 to 10 with congenital amegakaryocytic thrombocytopenia, due to receive a stem cell transplant. The chain's CDR3 is CASSEDVAGGADTQYF. CDR3 bases: TGCGCCAGCAGTGAGGATGTGGCGGGAGGCGCAGATACGCAGTATTTT.